The 28 T cell receptor beta chains below were found in one sample sequenced in a study of blood T cell repertoires in COVID-19. Generated by immunoSEQ multiplex PCR, the TCRdb table keeps only in-frame clones and is missing some. The sample yields around 250,000 clones, 89% seen once. Sample: peripheral blood. The receptors here all came from a woman aged 40-49 years who had recovered from COVID-19.

This chain links TRBV6-5 with TRBJ2-1, with D perhaps matching TRBD2 (5 bases). Germline CDR1 MNHEY, CDR2 SVGAGI. Trimming took off 6 bases at V and 3 bases at J, with 12 bases between the two ends. The CDR3 spans 14 residues. Here the CDR3 reads CASRWGDHYNEQFF. The CDR3 nucleotides read TGTGCCAGCAGGTGGGGAGACCACTACAATGAGCAGTTCTTC.

The V call is TRBV18, the J call TRBJ2-7; no clear D gene. V was pared by 3 bases and J by 0 bases, with 9 bases between. The CDR3 extends over 14 amino acids. Germline V gene sequence: CDR1 KGHSH, CDR2 LQKENI. In DNA form, the CDR3 reads TGTGCCAGCTCACCCCCCCGCTACTCCTACGAGCAGTACGTC. The encoded protein is CASSPPRYSYEQYV.

The rearrangement joins TRBV6-4 to TRBJ2-6, with a tentative D call TRBD2 (6 bases). This CDR3 is 17 amino acids long. V was cut by 6 bases and J by 4 bases, with 19 bases left in between. CDR1 and CDR2 from the germline V gene are MRHNA and SNTAGT. The CDR3 sequence: CASSGGGGVAGANVLTF. In DNA, the CDR3 is TGTGCCAGCAGCGGGGGTGGAGGGGTGGCCGGGGCCAACGTCCTGACTTTC.

The J gene is TRBJ2-7, the V gene TRBV28; possible D gene TRBD1, 6 bases. Trimming pared 8 bases from V and 2 bases from J, leaving 13 bases between. In germline, CDR1 is MDHEN, CDR2 SYDVKM. There are 13 residues in the CDR3. This CDR3 is CASRTTGPYEQYF. The CDR3, as DNA: TGTGCCAGCCGAACCACAGGGCCCTACGAGCAGTACTTC.

This chain uses TRBV2 with TRBJ2-7; 11 nucleotides align to TRBD1. The CDR3 spans 15 residues. CDR1 is SNHLY, CDR2 FYNNEI, per germline. J was trimmed by 3 bases and V by 6 bases; bases with no gene match: 7. CDR3 sequence (DNA): TGTGCCAGCAGAAAAGGGGGGACAGGGGGCTACGAGCAGTACTTC. Translated: CASRKGGTGGYEQYF.

The V call is TRBV5-6, the J call TRBJ2-7; 9 bases line up with TRBD2. V lost 0 bases and J lost 4; bases outside the gene matches: 8. The length of the CDR3 is 16 residues. Germline V CDR1 and CDR2: SGHDT, YYEEEE. In DNA form, the CDR3 reads TGTGCCAGCAGCTTGGGTTTAGCGGGAGCGGAATACGAGCAGTACGTC. It specifies CASSLGLAGAEYEQYV.

The CDR3 reads CASSGRTDYGYTF. As DNA, the CDR3 is TGTGCCAGCAGCGGGAGGACAGATTATGGCTACACCTTC. The chain couples TRBV9 to TRBJ1-2; tentatively, D is TRBD1 (6 bases). The germline CDR1 and CDR2 sequences are SGDLS and YYNGEE. The CDR3 has 13 residues. With 3 bases removed from V and 5 bases from J, the gap between germline ends came to 11 bases.

This rearrangement joins TRBV11-2 to TRBJ2-2; D might be TRBD2 (5 bases). Between the trimmed V and J ends, which lost 11 bases and 5 bases, there was a span of 9 bases. Per the germline V gene, CDR1 is SGHAT and CDR2 is FQNNGV. The CDR3 extends over 11 amino acids. CDR3: CASGGTGELFF. The CDR3, as DNA: TGTGCCTCAGGCGGGACCGGGGAGCTGTTTTTT. Combining the CDR3 with reference TRBV11-2 and TRBJ2-2 gives the whole variable domain EAGVAQSPRYKIIEKRQSVAFWCNPISGHATLYWYQQILGQGPKLLIQFQNNGVVDDSQLPKDRFSAERLKGVDSTLKIQPAKLEDSAVYLCASGGTGELFFGEGSRLTVL.

The chain couples TRBV28 to TRBJ2-2, with 9 bases matching TRBD1. The germline gives CDR1 MDHEN, CDR2 SYDVKM. After removal of 2 bases from V and 1 base from J, the junction contained 2 bases not matched to a gene. This CDR3 region has 16 residues. The CDR3 DNA sequence: TGTGCCAGCAGTTTAATGGGACAGGGGAACACCGGGGAGCTGTTTTTT. Residues: CASSLMGQGNTGELFF.

This clone was observed a single time. One end of the junction varies from germline; a read error may be responsible. This chain uses TRBV28 with TRBJ2-7; D is perhaps TRBD1 (6 bases). This CDR3 spans 11 amino acids. Germline CDR1 and CDR2: MDHEN and SYDVKM. DNA of the CDR3: TGTGCCAGCAGTTTACCCGGACAGCACCACTTC. This gives the protein CASSLPGQHHF.

The chain has TRBV30 and TRBJ1-6; the match to TRBD1 covers 7 bases. The junction had 14 bases not matched to a gene; V was cut back by 5 bases and J by 4 bases. The CDR3 spans 17 residues. Germline CDR1 and CDR2: GTSNPN and SVGIG (reference sequence). CDR3 in amino acids: CAWSPMGQNRYNSPLHF. The CDR3 DNA reads as TGTGCCTGGTCTCCCATGGGACAGAATCGATATAATTCACCCCTCCACTTT.

The chain employs TRBV28 and TRBJ1-5; D remains ambiguous. This CDR3 is 12 amino acids long. With 1 base removed from V and 7 bases from J, the gap between germline ends came to 5 bases. CDR1 is MDHEN, CDR2 SYDVKM, per germline. The CDR3 DNA follows: TGTGCCAGCAGTTTATATCCGCAGCCCCAGCATTTT. As protein: CASSLYPQPQHF.

The rearrangement joins TRBV12-3 or TRBV12-4 to TRBJ1-1; D might be TRBD1 (6 bases). V lost 7 bases and J 6 bases, leaving 9 bases between the germline ends. CDR3 length: 11 amino acids. The CDR3 sequence is CASKRTAEAFF. The CDR3 DNA sequence: TGTGCCAGCAAAAGGACAGCTGAAGCTTTCTTT.

This clone has a single count. This chain joins TRBV2 and TRBJ1-1, with D possibly being TRBD1 (5 bases). Germline V CDR1 and CDR2: SNHLY, FYNNEI. The CDR3 sequence is 17 residues long. V gave up 0 bases and J gave up 0 bases, with 14 bases separating them. The CDR3 loop reads CASSEALQGPMNTEAFF. DNA of the CDR3: TGTGCCAGCAGTGAAGCGCTTCAGGGTCCTATGAACACTGAAGCTTTCTTT. The variable domain in full, with the rest retrieved from reference TRBV2 and TRBJ1-1, is EPEVTQTPSHQVTQMGQEVILRCVPISNHLYFYWYRQILGQKVEFLVSFYNNEISEKSEIFDDQFSVERPDGSNFTLKIRSTKLEDSAMYFCASSEALQGPMNTEAFFGQGTRLTVV.

The chain joins TRBV25-1 to TRBJ1-1; D possibly corresponds to TRBD1 (5 bases). The CDR3 sequence is 14 residues long. The V end lost 2 bases, the J end lost 6 bases, and 13 bases lay between the germline ends. Germline V gene lookup returns CDR1 MGHDK and CDR2 SYGVNS. CDR3: CASSEKGHLPEAFF. In DNA, the CDR3 is TGTGCCAGCAGTGAAAAAGGACACCTTCCTGAAGCTTTCTTT.

V is TRBV19 and J is TRBJ2-2; TRBD1 might be the D (5 bases). This CDR3 is built from 16 residues. With 3 bases removed from V and 7 bases from J, the gap between germline ends came to 18 bases. Germline CDR1 reads LNHDA; CDR2 reads SQIVND (reference sequence). Written as DNA, the CDR3 is TGTGCCAGTAGTATCCCCATAGGGGCATTGGGCGGGGAGCTGTTTTTT. It codes for CASSIPIGALGGELFF.

The V gene is TRBV7-9, the J gene TRBJ1-2, with no clear D. This CDR3 region has 13 residues. Trimming pared 6 bases from V and 8 bases from J, leaving 16 bases between. Per the germline V gene, CDR1 is SEHNR and CDR2 is FQNEAQ (reference sequence). This CDR3 reads CASRFDKAQGYTF. The CDR3 bases are TGTGCCAGCAGGTTTGACAAGGCACAAGGCTACACCTTC. Variable domain in full (rest from reference TRBV7-9 and TRBJ1-2): DTGVSQNPRHKITKRGQNVTFRCDPISEHNRLYWYRQTLGQGPEFLTYFQNEAQLEKSRLLSDRFSAERPKGSFSTLEIQRTEQGDSAMYLCASRFDKAQGYTFGSGTRLTVV.

V gene TRBV6-5 combines with J gene TRBJ2-7; TRBD1 might be the D (6 bases). Looked up from germline, CDR1 is MNHEY and CDR2 is SVGAGI. Trimming took 7 bases from V and 3 from J, leaving 13 bases between them. The CDR3 sequence is 13 residues long. CDR3 sequence: CASNSQGNYEQYF. CDR3 bases: TGTGCCAGCAATTCACAGGGAAACTACGAGCAGTACTTC.

The rearrangement links TRBV28 to TRBJ1-1; 11 nucleotides line up with TRBD1. With 6 bases clipped from V and 5 bases from J, the junction kept 20 bases outside the gene matches. The germline V gene has CDR1 MDHEN and CDR2 SYDVKM. The CDR3 loop spans 19 amino acids. CDR3 amino acids: CASSLSLDPWDRGYTEAFF. CDR3 nucleotide sequence: TGTGCCAGCAGCTTAAGCCTTGACCCTTGGGACAGGGGGTATACTGAAGCTTTCTTT.

The chain couples TRBV6-5 to TRBJ2-3; no definite D call. Per germline, CDR1 MNHEY and CDR2 SVGAGI. The CDR3 is made up of 11 amino acids. Trimming pared 7 bases from V and 4 bases from J, leaving 6 bases between. CDR3 sequence reads: CASTRADTQYF. DNA for the CDR3: TGTGCCAGCACACGGGCAGATACGCAGTATTTT.

The CDR3 protein is CASSEQAGTGVTEAFF. CDR3 DNA sequence: TGTGCCAGCAGCGAACAGGCCGGGACAGGGGTCACTGAAGCTTTCTTT. The J gene is TRBJ1-1, the V gene TRBV3-1 (or the pseudogene TRBV3-2); 10 bases match TRBD1. V was pared by 5 bases and J by 4 bases, with 10 bases of the junction left unmatched. The CDR3 has 16 amino acids. Germline V gene lookup returns CDR1 LGHDT and CDR2 YNNKEL (reference sequence).

J is TRBJ1-6 and V is TRBV4-3; D gene ambiguous. Per the germline V gene, CDR1 is LGHNA and CDR2 is YSLEER. The CDR3 has 16 residues. V was shortened by 4 bases and J by 0 bases, with 10 bases between the two germline ends. CDR3 bases: TGCGCCAGCAGCCGAGAGGTCAGCTCCTATAATTCACCCCTCCACTTT. It yields the protein CASSREVSSYNSPLHF.

The genes are TRBV21-1 and TRBJ1-1. TRBV21-1 has pseudogene status. The CDR3 has 16 amino acids. CDR3 amino acids: CASSNGRGTSNTEAFF. CDR3 DNA: TGTGCCAGCAGCAATGGTCGCGGGACCTCGAACACTGAAGCTTTCTTT.

This clone turned up a few times. The chain joins TRBV5-1 to TRBJ2-7; the match to TRBD1 covers 7 bases. V dropped 4 bases and J dropped 5; count of bases not matched to a gene: 12. Germline V gene lookup returns CDR1 SGHRS and CDR2 YFSETQ. The CDR3 covers 15 residues. DNA for the CDR3: TGCGCCAGCAGCCCAGGGACAGCCGGATTGGACGAGCAGTACGTC. Amino acid sequence: CASSPGTAGLDEQYV.

V and J are TRBV5-4 and TRBJ2-1; 8 nucleotides align to TRBD2. This CDR3 is 15 amino acids long. The V and J ends lost 3 bases and 4 bases, in that order; junction bases with no gene match: 6. Germline assignment: CDR1 SGHNT and CDR2 YYREEE (reference sequence). The CDR3 reads CASSSPGLGYNEQFF. CDR3 in DNA: TGTGCCAGCAGCTCACCGGGACTAGGGTACAATGAGCAGTTCTTC.

The chain uses TRBV28 and TRBJ1-5; D might be TRBD1 (5 bases). The V end lost 2 bases, the J end lost 5 bases, and 10 bases lay between the germline ends. In germline, CDR1 is MDHEN, CDR2 SYDVKM. This CDR3 has 14 amino acids. CDR3: CASSLGPGHQPQHF. The CDR3 DNA reads as TGTGCCAGCAGTTTAGGTCCAGGGCATCAGCCCCAGCATTTT.

On this clone itself: At one end the junction does not follow the germline gene, possibly because of a read error. The chain employs TRBV2 and TRBJ1-2, with 8 nucleotides matching TRBD1. Looked up from germline, CDR1 is SNHLY and CDR2 is FYNNEI. CDR3 length: 14 amino acids. The CDR3 DNA follows: TGTGCCGGCAGAGTCAGGGGGCTAAACTATGGCTACACCTTC. Translation gives CAGRVRGLNYGYTF.

V and J are TRBV4-3 and TRBJ2-1; D is undetermined. The V end lost 1 base, the J end lost 0 bases, and 10 bases lay between the germline ends. The CDR3 totals 16 residues. Germline V gives CDR1 LGHNA, CDR2 YSLEER. The CDR3, as DNA: TGCGCCAGCAGCCAAGTTCAAAGGAGCTCCTACAATGAGCAGTTCTTC. Translation: CASSQVQRSSYNEQFF.